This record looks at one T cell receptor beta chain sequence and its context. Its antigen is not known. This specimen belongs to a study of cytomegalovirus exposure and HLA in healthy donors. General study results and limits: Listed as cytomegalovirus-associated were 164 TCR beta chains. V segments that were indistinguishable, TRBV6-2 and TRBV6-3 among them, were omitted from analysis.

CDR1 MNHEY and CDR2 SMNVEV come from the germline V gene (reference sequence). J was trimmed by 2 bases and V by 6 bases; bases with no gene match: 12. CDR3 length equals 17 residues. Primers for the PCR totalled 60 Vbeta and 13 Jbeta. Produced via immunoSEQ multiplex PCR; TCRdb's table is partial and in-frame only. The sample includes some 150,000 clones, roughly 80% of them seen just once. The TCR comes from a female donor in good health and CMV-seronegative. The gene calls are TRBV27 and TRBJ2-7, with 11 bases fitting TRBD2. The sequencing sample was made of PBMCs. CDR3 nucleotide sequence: TGTGCCAGCAGCCCACTAGCGGGAGAGAGAGGGCCCTACGAGCAGTACTTC. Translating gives CASSPLAGERGPYEQYF.